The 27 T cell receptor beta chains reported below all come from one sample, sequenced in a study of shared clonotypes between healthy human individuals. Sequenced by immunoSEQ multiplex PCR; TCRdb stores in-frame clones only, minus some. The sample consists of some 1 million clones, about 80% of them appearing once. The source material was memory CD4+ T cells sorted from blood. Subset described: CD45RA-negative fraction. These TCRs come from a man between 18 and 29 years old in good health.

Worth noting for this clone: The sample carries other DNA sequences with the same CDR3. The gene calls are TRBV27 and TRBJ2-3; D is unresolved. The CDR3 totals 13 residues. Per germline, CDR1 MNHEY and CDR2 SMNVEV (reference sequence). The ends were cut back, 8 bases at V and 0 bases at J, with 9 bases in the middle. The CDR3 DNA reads TGTGCCAGCCGGCTGGCTAGCACAGATACGCAGTATTTT. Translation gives CASRLASTDTQYF.

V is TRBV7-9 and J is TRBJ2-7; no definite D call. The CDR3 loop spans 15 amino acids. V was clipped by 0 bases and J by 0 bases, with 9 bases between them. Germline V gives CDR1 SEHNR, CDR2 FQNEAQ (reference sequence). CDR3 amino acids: CASSLAPATSYEQYF. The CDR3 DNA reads TGTGCCAGCAGCTTAGCCCCAGCCACCTCCTACGAGCAGTACTTC.

CDR3 nucleotide sequence: TGTGCCACCGGATCCTACGAGCAGTACTTC. Translation gives CATGSYEQYF. J is TRBJ2-7 and V is TRBV6-1, with D hard to call. Trimming pared 10 bases from V and 1 base from J, leaving 5 bases between. Per the germline V gene, CDR1 is MNHNS and CDR2 is SASEGT. The CDR3 runs to 10 residues.

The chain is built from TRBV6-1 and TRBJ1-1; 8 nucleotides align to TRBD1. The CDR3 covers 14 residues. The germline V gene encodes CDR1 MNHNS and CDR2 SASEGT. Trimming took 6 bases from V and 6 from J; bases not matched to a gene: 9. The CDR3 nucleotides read TGTGCCAGCAGCTTCGGGACAGGAGGGCCTGAAGCTTTCTTT. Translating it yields CASSFGTGGPEAFF.

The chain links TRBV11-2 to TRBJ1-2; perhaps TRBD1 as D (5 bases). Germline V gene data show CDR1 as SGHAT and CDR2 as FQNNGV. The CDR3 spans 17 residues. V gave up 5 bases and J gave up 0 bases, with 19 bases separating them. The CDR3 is CASSKTARTLANYGYTF. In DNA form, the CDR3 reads TGTGCCAGCAGCAAGACAGCCCGCACGCTAGCTAACTATGGCTACACCTTC. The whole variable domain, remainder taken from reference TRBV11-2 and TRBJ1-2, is EAGVAQSPRYKIIEKRQSVAFWCNPISGHATLYWYQQILGQGPKLLIQFQNNGVVDDSQLPKDRFSAERLKGVDSTLKIQPAKLEDSAVYLCASSKTARTLANYGYTFGSGTRLTVV.

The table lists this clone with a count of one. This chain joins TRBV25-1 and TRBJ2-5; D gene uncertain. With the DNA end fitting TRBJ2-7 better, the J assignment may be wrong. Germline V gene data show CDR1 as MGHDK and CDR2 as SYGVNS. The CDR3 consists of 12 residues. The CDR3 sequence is CASSEALYEQYF. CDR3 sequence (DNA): TGTGCCAGCAGTGAGGCCTTATACGAGCAGTACTTC.

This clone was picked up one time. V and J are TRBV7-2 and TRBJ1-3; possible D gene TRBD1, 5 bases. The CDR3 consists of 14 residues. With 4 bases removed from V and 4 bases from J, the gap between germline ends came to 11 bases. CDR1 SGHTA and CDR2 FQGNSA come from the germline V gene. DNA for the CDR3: TGTGCCAGCAGCTCCTCGGGACTGGGAAACACCATATATTTT. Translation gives CASSSSGLGNTIYF.

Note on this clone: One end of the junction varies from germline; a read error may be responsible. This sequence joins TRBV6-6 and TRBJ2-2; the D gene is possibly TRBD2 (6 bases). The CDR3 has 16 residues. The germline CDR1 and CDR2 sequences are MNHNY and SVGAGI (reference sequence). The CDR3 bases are TGTGCCAGCAGTTACTGCCGGGACTTAGAACACCGGGGAGCTGTTTTT. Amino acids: CASSYCRDLEHRGAVF.

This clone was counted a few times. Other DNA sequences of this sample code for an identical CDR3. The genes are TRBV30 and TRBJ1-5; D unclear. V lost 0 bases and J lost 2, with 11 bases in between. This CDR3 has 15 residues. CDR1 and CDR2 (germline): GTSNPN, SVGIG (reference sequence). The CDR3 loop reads CAWSVRGRGNQPQHF. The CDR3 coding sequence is TGTGCCTGGAGTGTGCGGGGTCGGGGCAATCAGCCCCAGCATTTT.

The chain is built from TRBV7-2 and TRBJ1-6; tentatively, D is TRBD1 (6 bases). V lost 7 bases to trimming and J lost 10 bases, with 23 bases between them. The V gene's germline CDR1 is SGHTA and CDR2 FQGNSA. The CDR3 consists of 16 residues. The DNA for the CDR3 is TGTGCCAGCACCCCACGGGACACCCTGTTATACTCACCCCTCCACTTT. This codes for CASTPRDTLLYSPLHF.

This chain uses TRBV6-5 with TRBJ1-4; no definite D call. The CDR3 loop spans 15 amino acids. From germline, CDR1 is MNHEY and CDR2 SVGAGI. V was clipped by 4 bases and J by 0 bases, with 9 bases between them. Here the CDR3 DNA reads TGTGCCAGCAGTTCCTACGGAACAACTAATGAAAAACTGTTTTTT. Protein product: CASSSYGTTNEKLFF.

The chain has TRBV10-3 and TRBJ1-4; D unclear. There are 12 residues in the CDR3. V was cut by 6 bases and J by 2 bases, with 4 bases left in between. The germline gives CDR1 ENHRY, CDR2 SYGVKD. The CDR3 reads CAISWTNEKLFF. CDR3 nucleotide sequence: TGTGCCATCAGCTGGACTAATGAAAAACTGTTTTTT.

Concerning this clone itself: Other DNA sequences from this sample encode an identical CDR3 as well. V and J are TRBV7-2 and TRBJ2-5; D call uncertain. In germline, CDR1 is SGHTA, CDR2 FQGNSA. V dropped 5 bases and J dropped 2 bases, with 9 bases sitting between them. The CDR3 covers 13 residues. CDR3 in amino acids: CASSRSDQETQYF. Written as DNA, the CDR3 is TGTGCCAGCAGCCGGTCGGATCAAGAGACCCAGTACTTC.

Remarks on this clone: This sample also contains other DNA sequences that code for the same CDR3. The CDR3 region has the DNA TGTGCCAGCAGCTTTGGGGGCACAGATACGCAGTATTTT. This translates into CASSFGGTDTQYF. The chain is built from TRBV11-2 and TRBJ2-3; D gene unclear. Germline CDR1 is SGHAT and CDR2 is FQNNGV. This CDR3 contains 13 residues. The ends were cut back, 3 bases at V and 1 base at J, with 5 bases in the middle.

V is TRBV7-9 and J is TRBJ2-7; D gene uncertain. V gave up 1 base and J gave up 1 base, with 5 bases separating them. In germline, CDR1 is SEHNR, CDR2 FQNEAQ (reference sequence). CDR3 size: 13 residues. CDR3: CASSLDASYEQYF. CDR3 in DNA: TGTGCCAGCAGCTTAGACGCTTCCTACGAGCAGTACTTC. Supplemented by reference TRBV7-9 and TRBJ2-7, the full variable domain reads DTGVSQNPRHKITKRGQNVTFRCDPISEHNRLYWYRQTLGQGPEFLTYFQNEAQLEKSRLLSDRFSAERPKGSFSTLEIQRTEQGDSAMYLCASSLDASYEQYFGPGTRLTVT.

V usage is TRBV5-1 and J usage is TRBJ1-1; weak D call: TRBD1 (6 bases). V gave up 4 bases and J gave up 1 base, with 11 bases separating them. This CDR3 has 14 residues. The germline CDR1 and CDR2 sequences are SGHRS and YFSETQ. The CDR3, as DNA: TGCGCCAGCAGCGAAATACAGGGGAACACTGAAGCTTTCTTT. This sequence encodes CASSEIQGNTEAFF.

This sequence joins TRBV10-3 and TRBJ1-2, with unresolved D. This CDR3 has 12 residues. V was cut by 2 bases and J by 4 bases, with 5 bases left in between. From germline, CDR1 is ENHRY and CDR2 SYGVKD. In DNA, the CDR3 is TGTGCCATCAGTGAGACCATCTATGGCTACACCTTC. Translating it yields CAISETIYGYTF.

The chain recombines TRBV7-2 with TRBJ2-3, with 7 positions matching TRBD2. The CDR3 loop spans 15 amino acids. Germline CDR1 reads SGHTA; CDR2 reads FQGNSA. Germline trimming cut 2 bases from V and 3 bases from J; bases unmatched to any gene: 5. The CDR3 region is CASSLKAGWTDTQYF. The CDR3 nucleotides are TGTGCCAGCAGCTTAAAAGCGGGGTGGACAGATACGCAGTATTTT.

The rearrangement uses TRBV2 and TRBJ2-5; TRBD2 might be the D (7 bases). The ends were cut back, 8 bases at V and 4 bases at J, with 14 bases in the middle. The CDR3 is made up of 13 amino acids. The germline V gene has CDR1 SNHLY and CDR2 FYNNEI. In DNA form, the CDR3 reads TGTGCCAGCTCTTTCGGGGGGCGAGAGACCCAGTACTTC. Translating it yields CASSFGGRETQYF.

CDR3 in DNA: TGTGCCTGGAGGGCACAGGGGGCTTACAATGAGCAGTTCTTC. As protein: CAWRAQGAYNEQFF. The V call is TRBV30, the J call TRBJ2-1; 9 bases map to TRBD1. CDR3 length: 14 amino acids. Trimming removed 3 bases from V and 4 bases from J; junction bases left unmatched: 4. Looked up from germline, CDR1 is GTSNPN and CDR2 is SVGIG (reference sequence).

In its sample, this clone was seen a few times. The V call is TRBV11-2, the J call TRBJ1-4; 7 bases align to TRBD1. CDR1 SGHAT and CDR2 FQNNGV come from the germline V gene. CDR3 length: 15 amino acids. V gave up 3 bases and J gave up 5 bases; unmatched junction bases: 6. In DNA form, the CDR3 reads TGTGCCAGCAGCTTTGCCGGGACAGAGAATGAAAAACTGTTTTTT. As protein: CASSFAGTENEKLFF.

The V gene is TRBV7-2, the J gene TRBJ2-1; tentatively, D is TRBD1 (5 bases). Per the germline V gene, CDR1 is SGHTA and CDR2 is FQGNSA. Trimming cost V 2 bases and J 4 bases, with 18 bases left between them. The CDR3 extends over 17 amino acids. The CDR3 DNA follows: TGTGCCAGCAGCTTAAGGCCCGACAGCGTCCTTTACAATGAGCAGTTCTTC. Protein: CASSLRPDSVLYNEQFF.

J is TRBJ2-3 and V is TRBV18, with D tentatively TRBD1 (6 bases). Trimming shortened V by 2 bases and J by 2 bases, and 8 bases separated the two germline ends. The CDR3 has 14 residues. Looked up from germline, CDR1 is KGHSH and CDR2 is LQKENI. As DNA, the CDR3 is TGTGCCAGCTCACCAGACAGGTACACAGATACGCAGTATTTT. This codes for CASSPDRYTDTQYF.

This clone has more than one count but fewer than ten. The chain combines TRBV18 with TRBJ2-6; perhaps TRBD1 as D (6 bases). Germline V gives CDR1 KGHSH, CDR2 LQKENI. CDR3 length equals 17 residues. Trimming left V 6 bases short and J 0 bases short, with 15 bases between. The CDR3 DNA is TGTGCCAGCTCGTTGGACAGCTTCTACTCTGGGGCCAACGTCCTGACTTTC. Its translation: CASSLDSFYSGANVLTF.

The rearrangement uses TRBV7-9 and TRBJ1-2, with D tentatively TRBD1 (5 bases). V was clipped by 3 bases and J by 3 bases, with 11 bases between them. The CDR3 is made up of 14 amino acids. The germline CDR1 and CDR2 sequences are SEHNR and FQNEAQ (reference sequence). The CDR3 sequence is CASSFRGEDYGYTF. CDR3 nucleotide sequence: TGTGCCAGCAGCTTTCGGGGGGAAGACTATGGCTACACCTTC.

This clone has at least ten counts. CDR3 nucleotides: TGTGGTGGACAGGGGACGAGCAATCAGCCCCAGCATTTT. Translation gives CGGQGTSNQPQHF. V and J are TRBV28 and TRBJ1-5; 9 nucleotides line up with TRBD1. The germline V gene has CDR1 MDHEN and CDR2 SYDVKM. This CDR3 spans 13 amino acids.

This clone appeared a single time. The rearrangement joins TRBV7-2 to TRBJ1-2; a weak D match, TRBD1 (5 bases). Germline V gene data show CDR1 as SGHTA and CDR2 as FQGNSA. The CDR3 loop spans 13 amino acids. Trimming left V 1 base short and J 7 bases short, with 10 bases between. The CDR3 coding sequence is TGTGCCAGCAGCTTAGACAGGTCGGGTGGCTACACCTTC. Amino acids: CASSLDRSGGYTF.